These 30 T cell receptor beta chains were sequenced from one sample in a study of T cell responses to AZD1222 COVID-19 vaccine. Data came from immunoSEQ multiplex PCR; TCRdb stores just in-frame clones and leaves some out. This table has around 150,000 clones, roughly 94% appearing once. The material was peripheral blood, obtained 28 days after the second AZD1222 dose. All receptors come from an adult who received the AZD1222 COVID-19 vaccine.

The gene calls are TRBV25-1 and TRBJ1-1; D is perhaps TRBD1 (5 bases). The V and J ends lost 3 bases and 4 bases respectively, with 18 bases between them. CDR1 and CDR2 from the germline V gene are MGHDK and SYGVNS. This CDR3 has 16 residues. CDR3 amino acids: CASSDGVGSGGTEAFF. CDR3 in DNA: TGTGCCAGCAGTGATGGGGTGGGTTCTGGGGGCACTGAAGCTTTCTTT.

In its sample, this clone was seen a few times. The chain carries TRBV3-1 (or the pseudogene TRBV3-2) and TRBJ1-5; tentative D call: TRBD1 (6 bases). The V end lost 1 base, the J end lost 6 bases, and 10 bases lay between the germline ends. CDR3 length: 14 residues. Germline lookup yields CDR1 LGHDT and CDR2 YNNKEL (reference sequence). The DNA of the CDR3 is TGTGCCAGCAGCCAAGGGTCGGGGGCTCAGCCCCAGCATTTT. It is translated as CASSQGSGAQPQHF.

The genes are TRBV6-6 and TRBJ1-2; D is undetermined. V was pared by 7 bases and J by 5 bases, with 20 bases between. This CDR3 is 15 amino acids long. The germline V gene encodes CDR1 MNHNY and CDR2 SVGAGI (reference sequence). The CDR3 region has the DNA TGTGCCAGCACCGCAGTTCCGGAAACCCTTTATGGCTACACCTTC. Translation: CASTAVPETLYGYTF.

The V gene is TRBV2, the J gene TRBJ1-2, with 7 positions matching TRBD1. The J segment lost 2 bases and the V segment lost 7 bases, leaving 7 bases of the junction unmatched. Germline CDR1 SNHLY, CDR2 FYNNEI. CDR3 size: 14 residues. The CDR3 nucleotides read TGTGCCAGCAAACCGGGACAGCCAAACTATGGCTACACCTTC. It encodes CASKPGQPNYGYTF.

The V and J genes are TRBV28 and TRBJ1-1; TRBD1 is a possible D gene (5 bases). This CDR3 spans 14 amino acids. Germline V gives CDR1 MDHEN, CDR2 SYDVKM. The V gene lost 7 bases and the J gene lost 0 bases, with 12 bases spanning the gap. The CDR3 protein is CASKADILNTEAFF. CDR3 nucleotide sequence: TGTGCCAGCAAAGCGGACATTTTGAACACTGAAGCTTTCTTT.

This clone has a single count. The V call is TRBV6-2 or TRBV6-3, the J call TRBJ2-2, with D perhaps matching TRBD1 or TRBD2 (5 bases each). The CDR3 contains 16 residues. Germline V gene lookup returns CDR1 MNHEY and CDR2 SVGEGT. Trimming took 2 bases from V and 5 from J, leaving 15 bases between them. The CDR3 loop reads CASSYPGTRPTGELFF. The CDR3 coding sequence is TGTGCCAGCAGTTACCCTGGGACGCGACCAACCGGGGAGCTGTTTTTT.

The chain employs TRBV4-1 and TRBJ1-3; 11 bases match TRBD1. Germline V lookup: CDR1 MGHRA, CDR2 YSYEKL. The trim removed 0 bases at V and 2 bases at J, leaving 0 bases unmatched. CDR3 length: 16 amino acids. The CDR3 DNA follows: TGCGCCAGCAGCCAAGAGGGACAGGGGGCTGGAAACACCATATATTTT. This gives the protein CASSQEGQGAGNTIYF.

This chain joins TRBV6-5 and TRBJ2-1; no clear D. This CDR3 contains 12 residues. Germline CDR1 and CDR2: MNHEY and SVGAGI. Trimming shortened V by 4 bases and J by 9 bases, and 10 bases separated the two germline ends. In DNA form, the CDR3 reads TGTGCCAGCAGTTTGCACAAGGGTGAGCAGTTCTTC. It yields the protein CASSLHKGEQFF.

This clone was seen a single time. The chain uses TRBV5-4 and TRBJ2-2; no reliable D call. V was cut by 4 bases and J by 2 bases, with 15 bases left in between. Germline V gene lookup returns CDR1 SGHNT and CDR2 YYREEE (reference sequence). There are 16 residues in the CDR3. The DNA of the CDR3 is TGTGCCAGCAGCCCGACCGGCCCGCATAACACCGGGGAGCTGTTTTTT. Translation gives CASSPTGPHNTGELFF.

V and J are TRBV5-8 and TRBJ2-7, with unresolved D. The CDR3 extends over 15 amino acids. V was pared by 5 bases and J by 2 bases, with 17 bases between. The germline V gene has CDR1 SGHTS and CDR2 YDEGEE. CDR3 residues: CASSPPRVRAYEQYF. The CDR3, as DNA: TGTGCCAGCAGTCCCCCACGGGTAAGAGCCTACGAGCAGTACTTC.

The chain recombines TRBV3-1 (or the pseudogene TRBV3-2) with TRBJ1-2; the D is unclear. V lost 2 bases and J lost 3, with 16 bases in between. CDR1 and CDR2 from the germline V gene are LGHDT and YNNKEL (reference sequence). This CDR3 has 16 amino acids. CDR3 sequence: CASSQQFLTSDYGYTF. The CDR3 coding sequence is TGTGCCAGCAGCCAACAATTCCTGACAAGTGACTATGGCTACACCTTC.

V usage is TRBV7-6 and J usage is TRBJ2-7; 7 positions match TRBD1. Germline CDR1 is SGHVS and CDR2 is FNYEAQ. This CDR3 has 18 amino acids. The J segment lost 5 bases and the V segment lost 1 base, leaving 17 bases of the junction unmatched. The CDR3 here is CASSLELPGTASLDEQYF. CDR3 DNA: TGTGCCAGCAGCTTAGAACTCCCGGGGACAGCGTCTCTAGACGAGCAGTACTTC. The full variable domain, with the rest looked up from reference TRBV7-6 and TRBJ2-7, is GAGVSQSPRYKVTKRGQDVALRCDPISGHVSLYWYRQALGQGPEFLTYFNYEAQQDKSGLPNDRFSAERPEGSISTLTIQRTEQRDSAMYRCASSLELPGTASLDEQYFGPGTRLTVT.

The rearrangement uses TRBV18 and TRBJ1-5, with a tentative D call TRBD1 (5 bases). Deletions cut 8 bases from V and 7 bases from J, with 15 bases between. The CDR3 length is 13 residues. Germline lookup yields CDR1 KGHSH and CDR2 LQKENI. The CDR3 nucleotides are TGTGCCAGCGACGCGGGGGTGAGGCAGCCCCAGCATTTT. This encodes CASDAGVRQPQHF.

V usage is TRBV27 and J usage is TRBJ2-5; a possible D gene is TRBD1 (6 bases). The germline V gene has CDR1 MNHEY and CDR2 SMNVEV (reference sequence). The CDR3 contains 14 residues. The V and J ends lost 3 bases and 4 bases respectively, with 12 bases between them. DNA of the CDR3: TGTGCCAGCAGTTTGTGGGGGCGCGGAGAGACCCAGTACTTC. Translation gives CASSLWGRGETQYF.

The genes are TRBV28 and TRBJ2-7; 15 bases agree with TRBD2. Trimming removed 3 bases from V and 4 bases from J; junction bases left unmatched: 7. From germline, CDR1 is MDHEN and CDR2 SYDVKM. CDR3 length: 17 residues. The CDR3 DNA is TGTGCCAGCAGTTTGGCAGGACTAGCGGGAGGGCGGTACGAGCAGTACTTC. Its translation is CASSLAGLAGGRYEQYF.

This chain's CDR3 is CASSLEADRGPKFF. The CDR3 coding sequence is TGTGCCAGCAGCTTAGAAGCCGACAGGGGGCCGAAGTTCTTC. The chain combines TRBV7-3 with TRBJ2-1; 10 bases are shared with TRBD1. Germline-derived CDR1 and CDR2 are SGHTA and FQGTGA. This CDR3 is 14 amino acids long. The J segment lost 14 bases and the V segment lost 2 bases, leaving 9 bases of the junction unmatched.

The chain is built from TRBV27 and TRBJ2-3; 15 bases match TRBD2. V dropped 2 bases and J dropped 6; count of bases not matched to a gene: 0. Germline V lookup: CDR1 MNHEY, CDR2 SMNVEV (reference sequence). The CDR3 runs to 15 residues. The CDR3 protein is CASSLGTSGRDTQYF. CDR3 in DNA: TGTGCCAGCAGTTTAGGGACTAGCGGGAGGGATACGCAGTATTTT.

This chain connects TRBV6-5 to TRBJ2-7; no clear D. CDR1 and CDR2 (germline): MNHEY, SVGAGI. Trimming left V 7 bases short and J 4 bases short, with 20 bases between. The CDR3 is 15 amino acids. The DNA of the CDR3 is TGTGCCAGCACCGATCCCGCGGCAGGCAAATACGAGCAGTACTTC. Translated: CASTDPAAGKYEQYF.

J is TRBJ2-2 and V is TRBV3-1 (or the pseudogene TRBV3-2), with D possibly called TRBD1 or TRBD2 (6 bases each). This CDR3 has 17 amino acids. CDR1 and CDR2 from the germline V gene are LGHDT and YNNKEL (reference sequence). V shed 7 bases and J shed 4 bases, with 22 bases lying between them. For the CDR3, the DNA is TGTGCCAGCAACAGACAGGAGGGGAGTGTGTCCACCGGGGAGCTGTTTTTT. Translation: CASNRQEGSVSTGELFF.

This clone showed up just once. The rearrangement joins TRBV30 to TRBJ2-1; maybe TRBD1 (5 bases). V was clipped by 3 bases and J by 5 bases, with 11 bases between them. CDR3 length: 13 residues. Germline CDR1 GTSNPN, CDR2 SVGIG (reference sequence). The CDR3 protein is CAWRGEINNEQFF. The CDR3 DNA reads as TGTGCCTGGAGAGGGGAAATCAACAATGAGCAGTTCTTC.

The rearrangement links TRBV9 to TRBJ1-1; 7 bases are a match to TRBD1. CDR1 SGDLS and CDR2 YYNGEE come from the germline V gene. V was clipped by 4 bases and J by 5 bases; unmatched bases: 11. The CDR3 is 15 amino acids. CDR3 protein: CASSRRRQGGTEAFF. CDR3 in DNA: TGTGCCAGCAGCCGCCGTAGGCAGGGGGGAACTGAAGCTTTCTTT.

The chain joins TRBV19 to TRBJ1-5; D may be TRBD1 (5 bases). This CDR3 has 13 amino acids. Germline CDR1 is LNHDA and CDR2 is SQIVND (reference sequence). The V gene lost 2 bases and the J gene lost 5 bases, with 7 bases spanning the gap. The CDR3: CASSIFRDQPQHF. DNA for the CDR3: TGTGCCAGTAGTATATTCAGGGATCAGCCCCAGCATTTT.

This chain connects TRBV29-1 to TRBJ2-2; D ambiguous. This CDR3 is built from 12 residues. Trimming shortened V by 0 bases and J by 6 bases, and 5 bases separated the two germline ends. Germline lookup yields CDR1 SQVTM and CDR2 ANQGSEA. CDR3 DNA sequence: TGCAGCGTTGAAGATCTTCCCGGGGAGCTGTTTTTT. Encoded protein: CSVEDLPGELFF.

The chain has TRBV2 and TRBJ2-7; D remains ambiguous. With 5 bases removed from V and 4 bases from J, the gap between germline ends came to 6 bases. The CDR3 sequence is 11 residues long. The germline V gene has CDR1 SNHLY and CDR2 FYNNEI. The CDR3 DNA reads TGTGCCAGCAGTTCCAAGTACGAGCAGTACTTC. As protein: CASSSKYEQYF.

The J gene is TRBJ1-2, the V gene TRBV30; D gene unclear. Trimming removed 3 bases from V and 8 bases from J, with 13 bases in between. CDR3 length: 12 amino acids. Germline loops: CDR1 GTSNPN, CDR2 SVGIG (reference sequence). CDR3 loop: CAWSLSIGGYTF. The CDR3 nucleotides are TGTGCCTGGAGCCTTTCTATTGGGGGCTACACCTTC.

This chain uses TRBV19 with TRBJ2-6, with D hard to call. Deletions cut 0 bases from V and 0 bases from J, with 12 bases between. Germline V gives CDR1 LNHDA, CDR2 SQIVND (reference sequence). The CDR3 consists of 18 residues. The CDR3 coding sequence is TGTGCCAGTAGTATAGAAAGGGCCGAAAGCTCTGGGGCCAACGTCCTGACTTTC. Protein: CASSIERAESSGANVLTF.

The chain links TRBV3-1 (or the pseudogene TRBV3-2) to TRBJ2-7; 12 nucleotides line up with TRBD2. This CDR3 is built from 19 residues. Germline V CDR1 and CDR2: LGHDT, YNNKEL (reference sequence). V shed 0 bases, J shed 3 bases, and the junction held 12 bases outside the gene matches. CDR3 nucleotides: TGTGCCAGCAGCCAAGATCTGCTAGCGGGAGGGCCCGGCCACTACGAGCAGTACTTC. Translated: CASSQDLLAGGPGHYEQYF.

This chain connects TRBV25-1 to TRBJ2-1, with TRBD1 identical over 10 bases. The length of the CDR3 is 13 residues. The V gene's germline CDR1 is MGHDK and CDR2 SYGVNS. J was trimmed by 8 bases and V by 10 bases; bases with no gene match: 8. The CDR3: CATGTGAGDEQFF. The CDR3 DNA reads TGTGCCACCGGGACAGGGGCGGGGGATGAGCAGTTCTTC.

The V and J genes are TRBV7-8 and TRBJ1-1; unclear D gene. V was trimmed by 3 bases and J by 3 bases, leaving 26 bases between them. CDR1 and CDR2 (germline): SGHVS, FQNEAQ. CDR3 size: 19 residues. The CDR3 sequence: CASSLVQILSNREDTEAFF. CDR3 sequence (DNA): TGTGCCAGCAGCTTGGTCCAGATCCTCTCCAATCGGGAAGACACTGAAGCTTTCTTT.

The chain employs TRBV12-5 and TRBJ2-1, with D maybe TRBD1 (6 bases). CDR3 size: 11 residues. Germline V gene lookup returns CDR1 LGHNT and CDR2 FRNRAP. V was pared by 6 bases and J by 12 bases, with 12 bases between. The CDR3 reads CASGTQGSQFF. Here the CDR3 DNA reads TGTGCTAGTGGCACACAGGGTTCGCAGTTCTTC.